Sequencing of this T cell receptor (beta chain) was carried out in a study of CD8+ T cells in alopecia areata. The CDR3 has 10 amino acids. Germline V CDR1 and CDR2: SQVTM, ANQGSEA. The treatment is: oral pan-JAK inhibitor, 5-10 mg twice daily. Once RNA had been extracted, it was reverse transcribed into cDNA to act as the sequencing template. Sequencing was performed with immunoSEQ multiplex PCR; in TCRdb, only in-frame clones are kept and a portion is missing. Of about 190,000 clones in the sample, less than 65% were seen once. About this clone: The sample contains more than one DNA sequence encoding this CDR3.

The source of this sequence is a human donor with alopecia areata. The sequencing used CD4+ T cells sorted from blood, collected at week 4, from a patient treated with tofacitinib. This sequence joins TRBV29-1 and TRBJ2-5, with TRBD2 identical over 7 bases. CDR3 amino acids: CLAGEETQYF. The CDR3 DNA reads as TGCTTGGCGGGGGAAGAGACCCAGTACTTC.